A selection of T cell receptor beta chains follows, all from one sample in a study of cytomegalovirus exposure and HLA in healthy donors. Sequenced by immunoSEQ multiplex PCR; TCRdb stores in-frame clones only, minus some. The repertoire includes about 140,000 clones, around 84% of them detected once, and around 2.5% sits in the top ten. Sample: PBMCs. The receptors originated from a man aged 50 to 60 in good health and CMV-seronegative. The CDR3 runs from the conserved cysteine through the conserved F or W. A D gene is named only where the DNA matches it firmly. For some rows the clone size is stated as once, few or many, or as a class when expanded; others skip it.

>TRBV7-9|.|TRBD1|TRBJ1-5
TGTGCCAGCAGCAACAGGGGGGGGAATCAGCCCCAGCATTTT
CASSNRGGNQPQHF
>TRBV18|.|.|TRBJ1-1
TGTGCCAGCTCAGGGGACATGAACACTGAAGCTTTCTTT
CASSGDMNTEAFF
>TRBV18|few|TRBD2|TRBJ2-3
TGTGCCAGCTCACCTTCTAGCGGGATGGTTACGCAGTATTTT
CASSPSSGMVTQYF
>TRBV6-5|.|TRBD2|TRBJ2-7
TGTGCCAGCAGCACGAGCGGGAGGCCTCCCTACGAGCAGTACTTC
CASSTSGRPPYEQYF
>TRBV30|.|.|TRBJ2-2
TGTGCCTGGAGTGTACGGCAGGTGAACACCGGGGAGCTGTTTTTT
CAWSVRQVNTGELFF
>TRBV5-4|few|.|TRBJ1-1
TGTGCCAGCAGCTTGGGGCAGTATGATCGGGGGAAAGAAGCTTTCTTT
CASSLGQYDRGKEAFF
>TRBV2|.|TRBD1|TRBJ1-1
TGTGCCAGCCAGTATGACAGGGGAGAAACTGAAGCTTTCTTT
CASQYDRGETEAFF
>TRBV7-3|few|.|TRBJ1-1
TGTGCCAGCAGCTTAGAGCCTTCGAACACTGAAGCTTTCTTT
CASSLEPSNTEAFF
>TRBV29-1|.|TRBD1|TRBJ2-1
TGCAGCGTTGACGGGACAGGGGGCCTGAATGAGCAGTTCTTC
CSVDGTGGLNEQFF
>TRBV11-3|.|.|TRBJ2-3
TGTGCCAGCAGCTTAGATCTAGATACGCAGTATTTT
CASSLDLDTQYF
>TRBV5-1|.|TRBD2|TRBJ2-1
TGCGCCAGCAGCTCCCTCCAACTAGCGGGGGTCGGTGAGCAGTTCTTC
CASSSLQLAGVGEQFF
>TRBV6-5|.|TRBD2|TRBJ2-3
TGTGCCAGCAGTTATGGGACTAGCGCCCTTAGAGATACGCAGTATTTT
CASSYGTSALRDTQYF
>TRBV5-4|few|.|TRBJ1-3
TGTGCCAGCAGTTTGGACATCTCTGGAAACACCATATATTTT
CASSLDISGNTIYF
>TRBV5-1|once|TRBD1|TRBJ1-2
TGCGCCAGCAGCTCGACGGGACAGGTGTCGCAGGGCTACACCTTC
CASSSTGQVSQGYTF
>TRBV6-1|.|.|TRBJ2-6
TGTGCCAGCAAAAGGGGGTCTGGGGCCAACGTCCTGACTTTC
CASKRGSGANVLTF
>TRBV5-1|.|TRBD1|TRBJ2-2
TGCGCCAGCGCCCGGACAGGGGATCTTCATCGTACCGGGGAGCTGTTTTTT
CASARTGDLHRTGELFF
>TRBV7-8|few|.|TRBJ1-1
TGTGCCAGCAGCTCTCTACAGGTCGTCCCCGCTCTCGCTGAAGCTTTCTTT
CASSSLQVVPALAEAFF
>TRBV30|once|.|TRBJ2-7
TGTGCTTCGTCCCTGTGGAGCTCCTACGAGCAGTACTTC
CASSLWSSYEQYF
>TRBV11-3|once|TRBD2|TRBJ2-1
TGTGCCAGCAGCTTAGTTCGGGGGGTAATGGATCATGAGCAGTTCTTC
CASSLVRGVMDHEQFF
>TRBV9|.|.|TRBJ1-1
TGTGCCAGCAGCGTCGGTGAGAACACTGAAGCTTTCTTT
CASSVGENTEAFF